The 11 T cell receptor beta chains below all came from one sample that was sequenced in a study of cytomegalovirus exposure and HLA in healthy donors. The PCR made use of 60 Vbeta and 13 Jbeta primers. Generated by immunoSEQ multiplex PCR, the TCRdb table keeps only in-frame clones and is missing some. The table has tens of thousands of clones, around 70% seen once; the top ten hold more than 15%. Sequenced input: PBMCs. These receptors all come from a woman aged 40 to 50 in good health and CMV-seropositive.

V usage is TRBV30 and J usage is TRBJ1-1, with D perhaps matching TRBD1 (6 bases). The germline V and J ends were trimmed by 4 bases and 8 bases, with 20 bases remaining between them. This CDR3 has 14 residues. CDR1 is GTSNPN and CDR2 is SVGIG in the germline V gene (reference sequence). The CDR3 sequence: CAWTEQGFSSEAFF. In DNA, the CDR3 is TGTGCCTGGACCGAACAGGGTTTTTCTAGCGAAGCTTTCTTT.

The chain employs TRBV6-6 and TRBJ1-2, with D uncertain. The ends were cut back, 7 bases at V and 6 bases at J, with 12 bases in the middle. CDR1 MNHNY and CDR2 SVGAGI come from the germline V gene (reference sequence). This CDR3 contains 12 residues. As DNA, the CDR3 is TGTGCCAGCACTGGAGGGTCTAATGGCTACACCTTC. This translates into CASTGGSNGYTF.

The chain uses TRBV7-2 and TRBJ1-5; no definite D call. CDR3 length: 14 amino acids. V lost 1 base, J lost 6 bases, and 10 bases lay in between. CDR1 and CDR2 from the germline V gene are SGHTA and FQGNSA. The chain's CDR3 is CASSLGTQSQPQHF. In DNA, the CDR3 is TGTGCCAGCAGCTTAGGGACTCAATCTCAGCCCCAGCATTTT. Supplemented by reference TRBV7-2 and TRBJ1-5, the full variable domain reads GAGVSQSPSNKVTEKGKDVELRCDPISGHTALYWYRQSLGQGLEFLIYFQGNSAPDKSGLPSDRFSAERTGGSVSTLTIQRTQQEDSAVYLCASSLGTQSQPQHFGDGTRLSIL.

J is TRBJ2-1 and V is TRBV5-1; 10 positions agree with TRBD1. The CDR3 sequence is 16 residues long. Germline V gives CDR1 SGHRS, CDR2 YFSETQ. V dropped 0 bases and J dropped 7; count of bases not matched to a gene: 7. CDR3: CASSLGGDRGGNEQFF. The CDR3 DNA is TGCGCCAGCAGCTTGGGGGGGGACAGGGGTGGGAATGAGCAGTTCTTC.

V and J are TRBV9 and TRBJ2-3, with 9 bases lining up with TRBD1. The ends lost 4 bases at V and 0 bases at J; junction bases unmatched: 9. Germline V gene sequence: CDR1 SGDLS, CDR2 YYNGEE. The CDR3 is made up of 17 amino acids. The CDR3 sequence is CASSIGTGLLSTDTQYF. As DNA, the CDR3 is TGTGCCAGCAGCATAGGGACAGGGCTATTGAGCACAGATACGCAGTATTTT.

This clone was counted only a few times. In DNA form, the CDR3 reads TGTGCCAGCAGTGAAACTTGGACAGGGTTGGGAAACACCATATATTTT. Its protein is CASSETWTGLGNTIYF. V usage is TRBV6-1 and J usage is TRBJ1-3; 8 nucleotides line up with TRBD1. The CDR3 consists of 16 residues. The germline CDR1 and CDR2 sequences are MNHNS and SASEGT. V shed 2 bases and J 4 bases; nucleotides not matched to a gene: 7.

The chain uses TRBV5-1 and TRBJ2-3; D is perhaps TRBD2 (6 bases). V lost 5 bases to trimming and J lost 2 bases, with 15 bases between them. The CDR3 runs to 15 residues. The germline gives CDR1 SGHRS, CDR2 YFSETQ. Here the CDR3 DNA reads TGCGCCAGCAGGGATGGGGGGAGCCTCACAGATACGCAGTATTTT. Translated: CASRDGGSLTDTQYF.

This clone was seen more than once but under ten times. This rearrangement joins TRBV19 to TRBJ2-7; maybe TRBD2 (6 bases). The CDR3 is made up of 14 amino acids. Germline CDR1 LNHDA, CDR2 SQIVND (reference sequence). Trimming shortened V by 6 bases and J by 0 bases, and 12 bases separated the two germline ends. CDR3 DNA: TGTGCCAGTAGAAAGGACGGGAGCTCCTACGAGCAGTACTTC. It specifies CASRKDGSSYEQYF.

This clone was observed a single time. The chain employs TRBV19 and TRBJ1-1, with D tentatively TRBD1 (5 bases). CDR1 and CDR2 (germline): LNHDA, SQIVND (reference sequence). The V end lost 7 bases, the J end lost 5 bases, and 14 bases lay between the germline ends. CDR3 size: 13 residues. For the CDR3, the DNA is TGTGCCAGTACAAGGGACTTCCGGACTGAAGCTTTCTTT. Translated: CASTRDFRTEAFF.

The chain joins TRBV7-2 to TRBJ2-1; 7 bases fit TRBD2. The CDR3 sequence is 17 residues long. Germline CDR1 SGHTA, CDR2 FQGNSA. The trim removed 1 base at V and 4 bases at J, leaving 10 bases unmatched. CDR3 nucleotide sequence: TGTGCCAGCAGCTTAGATCAGGCTAGCGGCGCATACAATGAGCAGTTCTTC. Residues: CASSLDQASGAYNEQFF.

J is TRBJ1-2 and V is TRBV6-5; 8 nucleotides line up with TRBD1. This CDR3 has 13 amino acids. The trim removed 5 bases at V and 8 bases at J, leaving 7 bases unmatched. Germline CDR1 reads MNHEY; CDR2 reads SVGAGI. The CDR3 spells CASSHLGQGGYTF. The CDR3, as DNA: TGTGCCAGCAGTCACCTAGGACAGGGAGGCTACACCTTC.